This T cell receptor (beta chain) is from a study of T cells in Graves' hyperthyroidism and ophthalmopathy. RNA transcripts were the template for amplifying TCR beta CDR3 regions. HTBI primers were used for first-round RT-PCR of the TCR CDR3. MiXCR, applied by TCRdb to the multiplex PCR reads, yields one record per CDR3 protein. The repertoire includes a few hundred thousand distinct CDR3 sequences, roughly 25% of them detected once, and 73% sits in the top ten. Details on this clonotype: Germline and junction disagree at one end, which may indicate a read error.

Germline V gene sequence: CDR1 MNHNS, CDR2 SASEGT. This CDR3 region has 16 residues. The chain joins TRBV6-1 to TRBJ1-2; the D gene is possibly TRBD1 (5 bases). Sequenced material: blood. This receptor was identified in a man aged 45-65 years with Graves' hyperthyroidism. The CDR3 is CARSEALGGANYGYTF. The DNA of the CDR3 is TGTGCCAGAAGTGAAGCGCTTGGGGGGGCTAACTATGGCTACACCTTC.